This paragraph covers one TCR beta chain sequence. This clone was seen a few times. The specificity of this receptor is unknown. Nothing much larger sits one base from this clone, and base qualities are not available. The immunoSEQ Assay, a bias-controlled multiplex PCR, was used to amplify TCRbeta CDR3 regions from genomic DNA. Per the authors' processing: The number of nucleated cells in each sample was estimated from the amplification of reference gene primers within the assay. Sequence reads were collapsed and filtered to measure the absolute abundance of every unique TCRbeta CDR3 rearrangement. For each sample, productive Simpson clonality was calculated by taking the square root of Simpson's diversity index across productive rearrangements. TCRdb obtained this table from immuneACCESS and retained in-frame rearrangements with V and J assigned. These tables miss some clones; where compared with another copy, unresolved V genes account for less than half of the shortfall, and the remainder is unexplained. For V, J and clone size, that table is used; D and trimming come from the DNA. Present in this sample are around 120,000 clones, roughly three quarters of which were seen just once. Jointly, the top ten make up 3.5% to 4.5% of the sample.

The germline V gene encodes CDR1 LNHDA and CDR2 SQIVND (reference sequence). Between the V and J ends, shortened by 2 bases and 5 bases respectively, the junction contains 12 bases. Counted from cysteine to phenylalanine, this CDR3 has 14 amino acids. Only the CDR3 DNA stays, 42 bases, in frame from base 1. This entry is derived from a study of blood T cell repertoires in COVID-19 (dated by TCRdb to about 2020). Broadly, across the study: Samples from collaborators originated in the United States, Italy and Spain and spanned both the acute and convalescent phases of COVID-19. HLA class I and class II types, where available, came from metadata supplied by the sample provider rather than from assay-based typing. The prospective study material was composed of cDNA or gDNA derived from T cells, B-cell-depleted T cells, or PBMCs. A de-identified subject ID, COVID-19 status, age in years and sex were almost always included in the sample metadata. The repertoires were made available in a free public database intended to serve as a resource for research on the immune response to SARS-CoV-2. Subjects who had been exposed to COVID-19, were actively infected with it, or had recovered from it provided the deeply sampled blood TCRbeta repertoires that made up the dataset. Samples came from the ongoing ImmuneRACE study (first 160 participants) plus 1,254 subjects from 6 global collaborators.

Collaborating institutions collected whole blood in K2EDTA tubes following their own protocols. For TCRbeta analysis, collaborators shipped samples as frozen whole blood, isolated PBMCs, or DNA extracted from either of those sample types. The research as a whole found: The quantity of clinical and demographic metadata differed by source and by participant and was supplied without curation.

Sample: peripheral blood. The chain was built from TRBV19 and TRBJ2-5; perhaps TRBD1 is the D gene, with 5 bases matching. The receptor's source is a woman at least 80 years old with acute or convalescent COVID-19. The encoded CDR3 is CASSIQGSKETQYF. The DNA sequence follows: TGTGCCAGTAGTATACAGGGAAGTAAGGAGACCCAGTACTTC.